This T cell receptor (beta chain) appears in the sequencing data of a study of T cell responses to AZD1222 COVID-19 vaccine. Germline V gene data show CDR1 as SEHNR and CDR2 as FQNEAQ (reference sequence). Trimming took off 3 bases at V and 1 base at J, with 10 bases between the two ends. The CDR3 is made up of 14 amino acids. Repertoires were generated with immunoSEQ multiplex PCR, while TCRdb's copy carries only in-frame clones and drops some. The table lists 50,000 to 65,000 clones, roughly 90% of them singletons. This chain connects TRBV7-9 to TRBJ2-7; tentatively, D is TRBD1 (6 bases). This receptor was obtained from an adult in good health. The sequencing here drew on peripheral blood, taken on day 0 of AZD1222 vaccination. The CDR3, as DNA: TGTGCCAGCAGCTTCCCTGGACAGTCCTACGAGCAGTACTTC. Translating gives CASSFPGQSYEQYF.